This T cell receptor (beta chain) is drawn from a study of tumor-infiltrating lymphocytes in primary liver carcinoma. Regarding the study as a whole: Blood had a significantly lower top-250-clone fraction than tumors did (p = 0.039).

About this clonotype: Its antigen is unknown. An end of the junction does not agree with germline; a read error may underlie this.

Production of TCR beta cDNA used 500 ng total RNA together with a constant-region primer. Slightly modified ARM-PCR served as the procedure for the TCR beta libraries. These libraries came from three rounds of nested multiplex PCR. MiXCR, run by TCRdb on the multiplex PCR reads, gives a single entry per CDR3 protein. The sample shows fewer than 400,000 distinct CDR3 sequences, approximately 65% of them seen only once. The study extracted blood RNA from unsorted whole blood and also extracted germline DNA. Surgery was preceded by the collection of four milliliters of peripheral blood. This receptor was obtained from a man aged 35-49 years with primary liver carcinoma and hepatitis B virus infection. The material sequenced was peripheral blood.

In DNA form, the CDR3 reads TGTGCCAGCAGTTACGGACCGACCACAGATATGCAGTATTTT. Translating it yields CASSYGPTTDMQYF. The genes are TRBV6-2 or TRBV6-3 and TRBJ2-3; D is unresolved. This CDR3 has 14 residues. Germline V gives CDR1 MNHEY, CDR2 SVGEGT.